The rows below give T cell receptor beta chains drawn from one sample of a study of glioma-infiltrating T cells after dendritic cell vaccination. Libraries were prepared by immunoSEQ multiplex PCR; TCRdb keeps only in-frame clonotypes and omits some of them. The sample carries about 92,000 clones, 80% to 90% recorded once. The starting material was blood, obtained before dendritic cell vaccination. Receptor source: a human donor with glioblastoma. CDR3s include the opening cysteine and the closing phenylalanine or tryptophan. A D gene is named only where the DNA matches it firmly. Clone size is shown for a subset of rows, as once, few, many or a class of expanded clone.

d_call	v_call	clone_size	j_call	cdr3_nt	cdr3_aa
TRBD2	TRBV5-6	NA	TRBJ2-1	TGTGCCAGCAGCTTGGCCAAGCCCCGGACTAGCGGAGACAATGAGCAGTTCTTC	CASSLAKPRTSGDNEQFF
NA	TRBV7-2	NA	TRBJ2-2	TGTGCCAGCAGCTTAGTTGGAGGGGCCGGGGAGCTGTTTTTT	CASSLVGGAGELFF
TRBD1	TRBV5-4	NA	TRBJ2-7	TGTGCCAGCAGCTTCCAGGACAGGGGGCTCTACGAGCAGTACTTC	CASSFQDRGLYEQYF
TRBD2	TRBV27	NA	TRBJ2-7	TGTGCCAGCAGTTTATATGGAGCGGGGGGGCCCTCCTACGAGCAGTACTTC	CASSLYGAGGPSYEQYF
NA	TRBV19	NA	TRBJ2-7	TGTGCCAGTAGTATTGCGGGGGCCGGTTACGAGCAGTACTTC	CASSIAGAGYEQYF
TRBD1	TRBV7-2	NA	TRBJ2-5	TGTGCCAGCACCCCAGGGACAGTCCCAAAGACCCAGTACTTC	CASTPGTVPKTQYF
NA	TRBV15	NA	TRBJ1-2	TGTGCCACCAGCAGAGATCCCCAGGGAGGATTGGTCTATGGCTACACCTTC	CATSRDPQGGLVYGYTF
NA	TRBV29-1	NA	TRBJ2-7	TGCAGCGTTGCGGAGTCCTACGAGCAGTACTTC	CSVAESYEQYF
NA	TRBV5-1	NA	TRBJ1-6	TGCGCCAGCAGCTTGTCAGGGTACTCACCCCTCCACTTT	CASSLSGYSPLHF
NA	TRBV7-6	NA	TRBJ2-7	TGTGCCAGCAGCTTAGAAGGCGGGGTGTCCGAGCAGTACTTC	CASSLEGGVSEQYF
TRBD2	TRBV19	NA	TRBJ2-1	TGTGCCAGTAGTATCAAGCGGGGGGTCTACAATGAGCAGTTCTTC	CASSIKRGVYNEQFF
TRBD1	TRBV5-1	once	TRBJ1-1	TGCGCCAGCAGCTTGAGGGGGCCGGGTTTGAACACTGAAGCTTTCTTT	CASSLRGPGLNTEAFF
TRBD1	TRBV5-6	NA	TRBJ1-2	TGTGCCAGCACCGACCGGGACAGTCATGGCTACACCTTC	CASTDRDSHGYTF
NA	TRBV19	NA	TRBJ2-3	TGTGCCAATAGTTTCTCCCGCACAGATACGCAGTATTTT	CANSFSRTDTQYF
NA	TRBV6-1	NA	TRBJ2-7	TGTGCCAGCAATTACAGGGGAGGAGGCGAGCAGTACTTC	CASNYRGGGEQYF
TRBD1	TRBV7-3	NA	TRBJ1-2	TGTGCCAGCAGCTTAACGCCAGGGGGATATGGCTACACCTTC	CASSLTPGGYGYTF
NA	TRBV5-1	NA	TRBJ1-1	TGCGCCAGCATTCGGGACACTGAAGCTTTCTTT	CASIRDTEAFF
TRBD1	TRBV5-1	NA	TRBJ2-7	TGCGCCAGCAGCAAGGGACAGGGGGCTAACGAGCAGTACTTC	CASSKGQGANEQYF
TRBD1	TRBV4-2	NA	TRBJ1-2	TGTGCCAGCAGCCAAGTATATGGACAGGGGGCAGAATATGGCTACACCTTC	CASSQVYGQGAEYGYTF
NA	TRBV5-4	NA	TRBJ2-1	TGTGCCAGCAGCCGGGACACCGCTTTAGCGGGCCAGGAGTTCTTC	CASSRDTALAGQEFF
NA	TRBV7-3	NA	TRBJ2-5	TGTGCCAGCAGCCCCAAGACAGCGACGCAAGAGACCCAGTACTTC	CASSPKTATQETQYF
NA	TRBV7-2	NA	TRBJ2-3	TGTGCCAGCAGCTTAGCGGGAGGAGGGGAAGATACGCAGTATTTT	CASSLAGGGEDTQYF
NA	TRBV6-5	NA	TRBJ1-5	TGTGCCAGCAGTTTTGGTCGGGGTAATAGCAATCAGCCCCAGCATTTT	CASSFGRGNSNQPQHF
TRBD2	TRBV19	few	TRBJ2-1	TGTGCCAGTAGTAGACTAGCGGGAGACTACAATGAGCAGTTCTTC	CASSRLAGDYNEQFF
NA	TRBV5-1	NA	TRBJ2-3	TGCGCCAGCAGCAGGGGGCTAGCGGCGGGGGGAGCAGATACGCAGTATTTT	CASSRGLAAGGADTQYF
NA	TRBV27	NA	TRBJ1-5	TGTGCCAGCAGTTTCCGGGTTAGCAATCAGCCCCAGCATTTT	CASSFRVSNQPQHF
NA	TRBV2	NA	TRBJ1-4	TGTGCCAGCACAGTTGAAATGGATGAAAAACTGTTTTTT	CASTVEMDEKLFF